This record looks at one TCR beta chain sequence and its context. In its sample, this clone was seen a few times. What antigen it recognizes has not been identified. Base qualities are not recorded, but no much larger clone differs from it by a single base. Each donor gave one peripheral blood draw, roughly 110 mL on average, collected into heparinised tubes. Naive, central memory, regulatory and stem cell-like memory CD4+ T cells were sorted on a BD FACSAria II using a panel including CD45RO, CCR7, CD25, CD127, CD95 and CD27. Purity was above 98% for every sorted population. PBMCs were separated immediately by Lymphoprep density gradient centrifugation and were stained directly, without being cultured. So that batch effects would be minimized, each experiment stained and sorted samples in pairs, pairing one healthy donor with one patient. V drops 4 bases and J drops 1 base, leaving 10 bases in between. Based on the germline V gene (reference sequence), the CDR1 and CDR2 sequences are SEHNR and FQNEAQ. The CDR3 holds 14 amino acids from the cysteine to the phenylalanine. The only DNA kept is the CDR3, 42 bases in frame from the first base.

The sample originates from a study of beta chain features in type 1 diabetes (dated by TCRdb to the late 2010s). Regarding the study in general: No differences in mean age, gender distribution, total cell number or subset yield were found between patients and healthy donors. A total of under 120,000,000 sorted cells were examined across all samples, and RNA yield correlated strongly with the number of cells per subset. In the study, TCRB repertoires of sorted circulating CD4+ T cell subsets from recently diagnosed type 1 diabetes patients were compared with those of matched healthy donors. Regulatory and stem cell-like memory subsets were obtained from only 8 patients and about eight healthy donors, while naive and central memory subsets were obtained from all 30 or so donors.

All of the isolated RNA was reverse transcribed with the High Capacity cDNA Reverse Transcription Kit, so expressed TCRB transcripts were sequenced. Deep immunoSEQ sequencing was performed on naive, central memory and regulatory T cell samples, with an average of roughly 3.3 million total reads per sample. Sorted cells were lysed in RLT buffer and RNA was extracted with DNase-treated RNeasy Micro or Mini kits, depending on cell number. Each cell subset was processed on its own to prevent cross-contamination, while patient and healthy donor samples were processed together. Using the immunoSEQ multiplex PCR, TCRB sequences were amplified from cDNA into 87-bp fragments spanning the CDR3 region. Sequencing of the amplicons was performed on the Illumina HiSeq platform. The source study handled its data this way. Synthetic template baselines were used to correct PCR bias computationally, reads within Hamming distance 2 were collapsed together, and singletons that could not be merged were discarded. Reads were aligned against IMGT to assign V, D and J genes, CDR3 length and insertions or deletions at six rearrangement sites. Clonotype counts were normalized to sorted cell number within each subset before computing true diversity and Gini coefficients with the tcR R package. The overlap coefficient, calculated on TCRB nucleotide sequences, was used to measure repertoire sharing. Out-of-frame TCRB sequences from naive cells were analyzed as a proxy for the pre-selection repertoire. TCRdb holds this immuneACCESS table with in-frame rearrangements only. Some clones are missing; in checked studies, unresolved V genes explain under half, and the rest has no known cause. The D gene and trimming were derived from the DNA, and the V and J assignments and clone size from that table. This sample is represented by 140,000 or so clones; over 9.5% of them were singletons. The ten largest clones represent under 1.5% of the sample.

Study-wide findings and limitations: Type 1 diabetes patients showed a moderate but significant shortening of TCRB CDR3 length in all four CD4+ subsets. PCR might favor shorter templates, but patient and control samples were amplified and corrected together, so any skew would affect both groups equally. At VDJ recombination sites, type 1 diabetes patients had fewer insertions and more deleted nucleotides, which implies abnormalities in thymic rearrangement. Sequencing cDNA rather than genomic DNA could over-represent highly expressing activated cells, although activation and CD3 levels did not differ between groups. Because small numbers of individuals were included in the HLA sub-analyses, any influence of HLA type on TCRB rearrangement was left unresolved. Naive, central memory and regulatory TCRB repertoires appeared to be more alike among patients than among healthy donors.

The sample consisted of naive CD4+ T cells from blood. Interpreted using the paper, the cell subset or site label stands for: true naive CD4+ T cells. In this chain, TRBV7-9 is recombined with TRBJ1-1; tentative D gene TRBD1, with 5 bases matching. This TCR came from a man aged 18-30 years in good health. The DNA sequence is TGTGCCAGCAGCTCGAGCGGGGGGAACACTGAAGCTTTCTTT. This is translated as CASSSSGGNTEAFF.